Within the sample, the clone carrying this T cell receptor (beta chain) is large. This sample was included in a study of Japanese encephalitis immunity and Zika vaccine responses. In the study overall: Predicted epitopes under 50 nM were chosen as overlapping ZIKV 15-mers.

CFSE-labeled PBMCs were cultured around six days with peptide pools, each at 1 ug/mL. V was shortened by 1 base and J by 8 bases, with 14 bases between the two germline ends. CDR1 is LGHNA, CDR2 YSLEER, per germline. The CDR3 is 14 amino acids. TCRdb used MiXCR to reprocess the 5' RACE reads, holding one entry per CDR3 protein. Found here are about 240 distinct CDR3 sequences, roughly 2.1% of them singletons; the top ten hold approximately 22%. This chain uses TRBV4-3 with TRBJ1-2; possible D gene TRBD1, 6 bases. This sequence originates from an adult man who received an inactivated Zika virus vaccine. The sequencing here drew on antigen-activated CD8+ T cells from blood, cultured, taken during a Zika inactivated vaccine study. CDR3 coding DNA: TGCGCCAGCAGCCAAGCACAAGCAGGGGAAGGCTACACCTTC. Its protein product is CASSQAQAGEGYTF.